Listed below are T cell receptor beta chains from one sample, sequenced in a study of OX40 agonist ivuxolimab in advanced cancers. Measured with immunoSEQ multiplex PCR; TCRdb has only the in-frame clones, and not every one. Of around 79,000 clones in the sample, around nine tenths are singletons; the top ten hold approximately 0.79%. Here the sequenced sample was CD4+ or CD8+ T cells sorted from blood, taken in a trial of the OX40 agonist ivuxolimab. All receptors derive from an adult with an advanced solid tumor such as melanoma, head and neck, liver or kidney cancer. The CDR3 runs from the conserved cysteine through the conserved F or W. A D gene is named only where the DNA matches it firmly. Clone size, where shown, is once, few, many, or a class for clones that have expanded.

D,J,size,V,CDR3,DNA
NA,TRBJ2-2,NA,TRBV9,CASSVGLPLNGELFF,TGTGCCAGCAGCGTCGGACTACCTCTTAACGGGGAGCTGTTTTTT
NA,TRBJ2-7,NA,TRBV2,CASSRSGYEQYF,TGTGCCAGCTCACGCTCAGGCTACGAGCAGTACTTC
NA,TRBJ2-3,NA,TRBV10-1,CASSEGRKDTQYF,TGCGCCAGCAGTGAAGGCAGGAAAGATACGCAGTATTTT
TRBD1,TRBJ1-5,NA,TRBV6-5,CASSRDRNQPQHF,TGTGCCAGCAGTCGGGACAGAAACCAGCCCCAGCATTTT
TRBD1,TRBJ1-4,NA,TRBV5-1,CASTKTGDWNEKLFF,TGCGCCAGCACCAAAACAGGGGATTGGAATGAAAAACTGTTTTTT
NA,TRBJ2-1,NA,TRBV18,CASSPWFKRENEQFF,TGTGCCAGCTCGCCTTGGTTCAAGAGGGAGAATGAGCAGTTCTTC
TRBD1,TRBJ1-4,NA,TRBV13,CASSLTGTGFEKLFF,TGTGCCAGCAGCTTAACCGGGACAGGGTTTGAAAAACTGTTTTTT
NA,TRBJ1-4,once,TRBV9,CASSVAGGANPNEKLFF,TGTGCCAGCAGCGTAGCTGGGGGCGCGAATCCTAATGAAAAACTGTTTTTT
NA,TRBJ2-7,NA,TRBV2,CASSFGKEISYEQYF,TGTGCCAGCAGCTTTGGTAAGGAGATCTCCTACGAGCAGTACTTC
TRBD1,TRBJ1-1,NA,TRBV11-2,CASSLVGWDRVKKTEAFF,TGTGCCAGCAGCTTAGTTGGGTGGGACAGGGTAAAGAAAACTGAAGCTTTCTTT
TRBD2,TRBJ2-1,NA,TRBV14,CASSSIGSGRVEQFF,TGTGCCAGCAGCTCCATTGGTAGCGGGAGGGTTGAGCAGTTCTTC
NA,TRBJ2-7,NA,TRBV28,CASSLIPQGYYEQYF,TGTGCCAGCAGTTTAATCCCCCAGGGATACTACGAGCAGTACTTC
NA,TRBJ1-5,NA,TRBV6-5,CASSLTDSNQPQHF,TGTGCCAGCAGTTTGACAGACTCCAATCAGCCCCAGCATTTT
NA,TRBJ1-1,NA,TRBV7-9,CASSLGGGVEAFF,TGTGCCAGCAGCTTAGGGGGAGGCGTGGAAGCTTTCTTT
NA,TRBJ1-1,once,TRBV20-1,CSARDRFRAFF,TGCAGTGCTAGAGACAGGTTCAGAGCTTTCTTT
TRBD2,TRBJ2-7,NA,TRBV27,CASRASGSYEQYF,TGTGCCAGCAGGGCTAGCGGCTCCTACGAGCAGTACTTC
NA,TRBJ2-3,NA,TRBV12-5,CASGTSQVAGAGDTQYF,TGTGCTAGTGGAACGTCCCAGGTGGCGGGGGCGGGGGATACGCAGTATTTT
NA,TRBJ2-1,NA,TRBV5-1,CASRDQPTSYNEQFF,TGCGCCAGCAGGGACCAGCCAACCTCCTACAATGAGCAGTTCTTC
NA,TRBJ1-2,once,TRBV5-5,CASSLGGSIYGYTF,TGTGCCAGCAGCTTGGGGGGCAGCATCTATGGCTACACCTTC
TRBD1,TRBJ2-3,NA,TRBV15,CATSTGQGGADTQYF,TGTGCCACCAGCACGGGACAGGGGGGCGCAGATACGCAGTATTTT
TRBD1,TRBJ1-5,NA,TRBV7-9,CASSSGTGGSGNQPQHF,TGTGCCAGCAGCTCCGGGACAGGGGGCTCGGGCAATCAGCCCCAGCATTTT
NA,TRBJ1-1,NA,TRBV7-6,CASSPQVASGTEAFF,TGTGCCAGCAGCCCACAGGTGGCGTCGGGCACTGAAGCTTTCTTT
TRBD2,TRBJ2-3,NA,TRBV7-9,CASSSRLAGAGDTQYF,TGTGCCAGCAGCTCCCGACTAGCGGGAGCCGGAGATACGCAGTATTTT
NA,TRBJ2-2,NA,TRBV5-4,CASKRQDGELFF,TGTGCCAGCAAACGACAGGACGGGGAGCTGTTTTTT